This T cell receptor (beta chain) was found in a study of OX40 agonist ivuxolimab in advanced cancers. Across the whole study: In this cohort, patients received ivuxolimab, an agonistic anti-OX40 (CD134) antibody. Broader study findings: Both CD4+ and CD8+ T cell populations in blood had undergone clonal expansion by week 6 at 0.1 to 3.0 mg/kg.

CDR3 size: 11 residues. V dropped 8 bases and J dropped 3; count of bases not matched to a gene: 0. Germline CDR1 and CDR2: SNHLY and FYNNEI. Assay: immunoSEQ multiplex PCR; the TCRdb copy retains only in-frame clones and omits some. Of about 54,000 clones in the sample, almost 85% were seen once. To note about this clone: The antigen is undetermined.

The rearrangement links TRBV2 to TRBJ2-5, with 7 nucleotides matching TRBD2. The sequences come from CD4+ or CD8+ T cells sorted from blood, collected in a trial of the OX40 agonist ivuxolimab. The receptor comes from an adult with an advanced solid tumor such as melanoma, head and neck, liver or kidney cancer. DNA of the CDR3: TGTGCCAGCGGGAGGGAAGAGACCCAGTACTTC. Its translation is CASGREETQYF.